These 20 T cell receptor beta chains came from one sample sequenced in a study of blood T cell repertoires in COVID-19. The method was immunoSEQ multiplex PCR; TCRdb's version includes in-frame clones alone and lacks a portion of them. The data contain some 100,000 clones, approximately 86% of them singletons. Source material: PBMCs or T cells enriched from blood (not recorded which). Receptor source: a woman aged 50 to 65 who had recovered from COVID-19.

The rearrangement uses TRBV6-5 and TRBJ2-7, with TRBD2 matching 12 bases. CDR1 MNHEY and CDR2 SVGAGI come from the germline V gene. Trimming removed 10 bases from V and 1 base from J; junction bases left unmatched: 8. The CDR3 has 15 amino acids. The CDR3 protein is CATAPSGRGSYEQYF. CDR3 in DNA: TGTGCCACCGCGCCTAGCGGGAGGGGATCCTACGAGCAGTACTTC.

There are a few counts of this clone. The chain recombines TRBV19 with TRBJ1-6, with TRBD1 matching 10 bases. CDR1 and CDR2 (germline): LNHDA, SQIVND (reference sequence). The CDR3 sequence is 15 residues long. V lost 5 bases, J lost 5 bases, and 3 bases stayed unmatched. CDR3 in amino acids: CASSGGQGNNSPLHF. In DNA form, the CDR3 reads TGTGCCAGTAGTGGGGGACAGGGGAATAATTCACCCCTCCACTTT.

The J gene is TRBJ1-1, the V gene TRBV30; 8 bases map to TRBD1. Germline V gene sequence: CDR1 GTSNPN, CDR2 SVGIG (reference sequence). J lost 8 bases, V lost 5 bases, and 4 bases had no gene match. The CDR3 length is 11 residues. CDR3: CAWAGGSEAFF. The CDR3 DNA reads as TGTGCCTGGGCAGGGGGCTCGGAAGCTTTCTTT.

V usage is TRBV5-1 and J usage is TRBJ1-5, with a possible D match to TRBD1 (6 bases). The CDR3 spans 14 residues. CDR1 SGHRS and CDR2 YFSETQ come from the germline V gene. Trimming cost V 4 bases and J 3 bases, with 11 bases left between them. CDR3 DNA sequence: TGCGCCAGCAGCGGAGGACAGAACAATCAGCCCCAGCATTTT. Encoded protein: CASSGGQNNQPQHF.

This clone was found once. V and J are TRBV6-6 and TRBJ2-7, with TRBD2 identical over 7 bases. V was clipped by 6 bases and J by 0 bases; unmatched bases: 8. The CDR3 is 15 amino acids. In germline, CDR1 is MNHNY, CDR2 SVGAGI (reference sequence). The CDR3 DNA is TGTGCCAGCAGCGGACCCGGGACTAACTCCTACGAGCAGTACTTC. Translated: CASSGPGTNSYEQYF.

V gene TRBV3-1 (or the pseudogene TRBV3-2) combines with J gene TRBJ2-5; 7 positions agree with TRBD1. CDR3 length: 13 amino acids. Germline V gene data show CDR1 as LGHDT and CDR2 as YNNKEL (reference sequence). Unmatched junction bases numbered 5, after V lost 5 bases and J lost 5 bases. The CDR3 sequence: CASSFRGSETQYF. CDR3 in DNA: TGTGCCAGCAGCTTCAGGGGGAGTGAGACCCAGTACTTC.

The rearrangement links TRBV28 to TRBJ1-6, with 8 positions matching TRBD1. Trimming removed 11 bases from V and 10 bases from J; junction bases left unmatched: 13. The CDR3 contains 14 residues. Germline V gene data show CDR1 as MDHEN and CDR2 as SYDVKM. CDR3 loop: CASLTSGGRSPLHF. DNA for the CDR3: TGTGCCTCACTCACCTCAGGGGGCAGATCACCCCTCCACTTT.

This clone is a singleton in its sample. Here the CDR3 reads CASSIGLEAYNEQFF. The CDR3 DNA sequence: TGTGCCAGTAGTATAGGGTTGGAGGCTTACAATGAGCAGTTCTTC. V gene TRBV19 combines with J gene TRBJ2-1, with D tentatively TRBD2 (5 bases). CDR1 LNHDA and CDR2 SQIVND come from the germline V gene (reference sequence). The V and J ends lost 1 base and 4 bases respectively, with 11 bases between them. This CDR3 is 15 amino acids long.

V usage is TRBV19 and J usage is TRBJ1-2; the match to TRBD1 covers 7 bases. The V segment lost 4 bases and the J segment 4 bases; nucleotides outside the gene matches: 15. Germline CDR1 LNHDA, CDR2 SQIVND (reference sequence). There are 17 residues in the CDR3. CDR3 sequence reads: CASSRRLGQAFPYGYTF. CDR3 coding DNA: TGTGCCAGTAGTAGAAGACTCGGACAGGCCTTTCCCTATGGCTACACCTTC.

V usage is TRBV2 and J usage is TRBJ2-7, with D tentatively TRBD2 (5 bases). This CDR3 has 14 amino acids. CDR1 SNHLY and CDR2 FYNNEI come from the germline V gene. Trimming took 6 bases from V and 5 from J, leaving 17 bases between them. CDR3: CASRAGGFGNEQYF. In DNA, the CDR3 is TGTGCCAGCAGAGCCGGCGGGTTTGGAAACGAGCAGTACTTC. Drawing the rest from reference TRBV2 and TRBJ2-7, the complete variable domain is EPEVTQTPSHQVTQMGQEVILRCVPISNHLYFYWYRQILGQKVEFLVSFYNNEISEKSEIFDDQFSVERPDGSNFTLKIRSTKLEDSAMYFCASRAGGFGNEQYFGPGTRLTVT.

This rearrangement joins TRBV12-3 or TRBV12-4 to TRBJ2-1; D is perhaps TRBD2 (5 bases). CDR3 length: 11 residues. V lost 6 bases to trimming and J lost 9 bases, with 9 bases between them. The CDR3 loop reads CASSPRGEQFF. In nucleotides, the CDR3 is TGTGCCAGCAGCCCACGGGGTGAGCAGTTCTTC.

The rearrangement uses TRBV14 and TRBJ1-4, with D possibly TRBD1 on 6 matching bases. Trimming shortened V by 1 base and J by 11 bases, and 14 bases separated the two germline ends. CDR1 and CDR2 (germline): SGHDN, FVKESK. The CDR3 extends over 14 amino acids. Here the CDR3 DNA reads TGTGCCAGCAGCCAAGGCCCAGCAGGGGTCAAACTGTTTTTT. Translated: CASSQGPAGVKLFF.

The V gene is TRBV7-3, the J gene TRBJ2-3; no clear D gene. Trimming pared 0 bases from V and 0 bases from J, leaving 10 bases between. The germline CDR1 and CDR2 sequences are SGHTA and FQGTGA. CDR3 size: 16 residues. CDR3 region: CASSLTRGSSTDTQYF. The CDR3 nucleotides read TGTGCCAGCAGCTTAACGCGCGGCTCTAGCACAGATACGCAGTATTTT.

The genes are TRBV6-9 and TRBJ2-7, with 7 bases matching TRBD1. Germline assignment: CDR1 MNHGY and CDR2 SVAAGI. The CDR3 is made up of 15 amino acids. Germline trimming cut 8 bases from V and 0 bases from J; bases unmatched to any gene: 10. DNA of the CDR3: TGTGCCAGCCTCGCACGCCGGGACAGCTCCTACGAGCAGTACTTC. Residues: CASLARRDSSYEQYF.

CDR3 sequence reads: CASRSIDRDYGYTF. The CDR3, as DNA: TGTGCCAGCAGGTCCATCGACAGGGATTATGGCTACACCTTC. V gene TRBV28 combines with J gene TRBJ1-2, with 7 bases that match TRBD1. The CDR3 totals 14 residues. The trim removed 6 bases at V and 5 bases at J, leaving 9 bases unmatched. Germline CDR1 reads MDHEN; CDR2 reads SYDVKM.

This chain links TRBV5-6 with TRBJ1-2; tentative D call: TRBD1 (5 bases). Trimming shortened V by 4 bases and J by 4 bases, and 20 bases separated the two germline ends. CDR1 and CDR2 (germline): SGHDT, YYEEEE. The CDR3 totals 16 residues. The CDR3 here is CASSQRNRRGTYGYTF. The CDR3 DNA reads TGTGCCAGCAGCCAACGGAACAGGCGCGGAACCTATGGCTACACCTTC. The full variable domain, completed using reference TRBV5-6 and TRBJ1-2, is DAGVTQSPTHLIKTRGQQVTLRCSPKSGHDTVSWYQQALGQGPQFIFQYYEEEERQRGNFPDRFSGHQFPNYSSELNVNALLLGDSALYLCASSQRNRRGTYGYTFGSGTRLTVV.

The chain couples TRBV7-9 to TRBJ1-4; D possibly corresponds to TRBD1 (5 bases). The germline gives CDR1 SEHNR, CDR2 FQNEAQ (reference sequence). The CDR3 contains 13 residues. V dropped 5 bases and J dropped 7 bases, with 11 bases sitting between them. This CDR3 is CASSPRQSEKLFF. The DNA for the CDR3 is TGTGCCAGCAGCCCTAGACAGTCTGAAAAACTGTTTTTT.

CDR3 DNA: TGTGCCACCAACGTAAGGGGGGGCCGCAATCAGCCCCAGCATTTT. As protein: CATNVRGGRNQPQHF. The chain carries TRBV15 and TRBJ1-5, with D possibly TRBD1 on 6 matching bases. CDR3 length: 15 amino acids. The germline gives CDR1 LNHNV, CDR2 YYDKDF (reference sequence). V lost 7 bases to trimming and J lost 2 bases, with 15 bases between them.

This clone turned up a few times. CDR3 bases: TGTGCCAGCAGCTTATCAGGGGTGAACACTGAAGCTTTCTTT. Its translation is CASSLSGVNTEAFF. The chain carries TRBV7-3 and TRBJ1-1, with D possibly being TRBD1 (6 bases). Germline loops: CDR1 SGHTA, CDR2 FQGTGA. The V end lost 2 bases, the J end lost 0 bases, and 7 bases lay between the germline ends. The CDR3 covers 14 residues.

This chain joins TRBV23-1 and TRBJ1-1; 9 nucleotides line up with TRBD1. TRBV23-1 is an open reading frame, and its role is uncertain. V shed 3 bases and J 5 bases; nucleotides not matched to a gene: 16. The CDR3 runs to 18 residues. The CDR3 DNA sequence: TGCGCCAGCAGTCACAAGAACAGGGGGCTCTGGAGTAGGACTGAAGCTTTCTTT. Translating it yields CASSHKNRGLWSRTEAFF.